Described below is a single T cell receptor beta chain sequence and its context. It was RNA transcripts that yielded the amplified TCR beta CDR3 regions. TCR CDR3 underwent first-round RT-PCR with the HTBI primer set. Each CDR3 protein gets one entry after TCRdb re-called the multiplex PCR reads with MiXCR. The sample gives around 340,000 distinct CDR3 sequences, roughly a fifth of which show up once; 50% to 65% is in the top ten. The sample is drawn from a study of T cells in Graves' hyperthyroidism and ophthalmopathy. At the level of the study: The blood sample was taken at first diagnosis, before treatment began.

For Graves' hyperthyroidism to be stable, ophthalmopathy could not progress within 18 months. In making diagnoses, clinical symptoms, serum thyroxine and TRAb, thyroid ultrasound and orbital computed tomography were all used. V was clipped by 4 bases and J by 4 bases; unmatched bases: 7. Germline CDR1 LNHDA, CDR2 SQIVND (reference sequence). The CDR3 runs 15 residues. The TCR comes from a woman between 50 and 59 years old with Graves' hyperthyroidism. V is TRBV19 and J is TRBJ2-5; TRBD1 aligns across 9 bases. The sample was blood. CDR3 sequence (DNA): TGTGCCAGTAGTACCGGACAGGGGCTTGGAGAGACCCAGTACTTC. This encodes CASSTGQGLGETQYF.